This entry lists 21 T cell receptor beta chains sequenced from one sample in a study of response to subunit inactivated influenza vaccine (dated by TCRdb to the late 2010s). The receptor library was made with RT-PCR. The sample was run on an Illumina HiSeq 2500. TCRdb trimmed public reads at Q25 via fastp, called clones via MiXCR and kept in-frame beta chains. Identical CDR3 protein sequences are pooled into one entry, listed with their most common genes and DNA. The sample records 150,000 to 200,000 distinct CDR3 sequences, about 10% of which are singletons. Approximately 39% of the sample is held by the ten biggest clonotypes. Sequenced here: CD8+ T cells sorted from PBMCs, sampled around 25 months after vaccination. Every receptor here comes from a man aged 50-75 years who received an inactivated influenza vaccine. Donor details come from another sample of the same person, matched by shared clones.

The V call is TRBV27, the J call TRBJ2-7; D is uncertain. The CDR3 loop spans 13 amino acids. V was trimmed by 3 bases and J by 3 bases, leaving 9 bases between them. Germline values: CDR1 MNHEY, CDR2 SMNVEV (reference sequence). CDR3 region: CASSFSFNYEQYF. CDR3 coding DNA: TGTGCCAGCAGTTTTTCCTTTAACTACGAGCAGTACTTC.

The chain combines TRBV2 with TRBJ2-3; 8 bases are a match to TRBD2. The ends lost 2 bases at V and 2 bases at J; junction bases unmatched: 9. Germline V CDR1 and CDR2: SNHLY, FYNNEI. This CDR3 comprises 17 residues. The CDR3 nucleotides read TGTGCCAGCAGTGAACCACGAGCGGGGGAGGACACAGATACGCAGTATTTT. This sequence encodes CASSEPRAGEDTDTQYF. The full variable domain, with the rest looked up from reference TRBV2 and TRBJ2-3, is EPEVTQTPSHQVTQMGQEVILRCVPISNHLYFYWYRQILGQKVEFLVSFYNNEISEKSEIFDDQFSVERPDGSNFTLKIRSTKLEDSAMYFCASSEPRAGEDTDTQYFGPGTRLTVL.

This clonotype was observed a handful of times. The V call is TRBV6-6, the J call TRBJ1-1; 7 bases align to TRBD1. In germline, CDR1 is MNHNY, CDR2 SVGAGI (reference sequence). V lost 6 bases, J lost 4 bases, and 2 bases stayed unmatched. The CDR3 length is 12 residues. The CDR3 reads CASRQGSTEAFF. In DNA, the CDR3 is TGTGCCAGCAGACAGGGGTCCACTGAAGCTTTCTTT.

This clonotype showed up just a few times. V gene TRBV7-6 combines with J gene TRBJ2-7, with D possibly TRBD2 on 5 matching bases. The germline V gene has CDR1 SGHVS and CDR2 FNYEAQ. The CDR3 has 14 residues. V lost 1 base to trimming and J lost 6 bases, with 13 bases between them. CDR3 DNA: TGTGCCAGCAGCTTAGGCAGCGGTGCACTCGAGCAGTACTTC. Residues: CASSLGSGALEQYF.

Only a few counts were recorded for this clonotype. The V gene is TRBV20-1, the J gene TRBJ2-1; D possibly matches TRBD1 or TRBD2 (6 bases each). Germline CDR1 and CDR2: DFQATT and SNEGSKA (reference sequence). The germline V and J ends were trimmed by 0 bases and 2 bases, with 11 bases remaining between them. The CDR3 loop spans 15 amino acids. CDR3 nucleotides: TGCAGTGCTAGAGATACGGGGGCCCCCTACAATGAGCAGTTCTTC. Translation gives CSARDTGAPYNEQFF.

This clonotype was detected a few times. In DNA, the CDR3 is TGTGCCAGCAGTTTATATCCAGCCAGCTCCTACAATGAGCAGTTCTTC. Its protein is CASSLYPASSYNEQFF. This chain uses TRBV28 with TRBJ2-1; D remains unclear. This CDR3 is built from 16 residues. Germline V lookup: CDR1 MDHEN, CDR2 SYDVKM. V was pared by 1 base and J by 0 bases, with 10 bases between.

This clonotype was observed at least ten times. The chain combines TRBV12-3 or TRBV12-4 with TRBJ2-2; no clear D gene. The CDR3 sequence is 11 residues long. V lost 7 bases and J lost 6, with 6 bases in between. In nucleotides, the CDR3 is TGTGCCAGCACTCTAGCCGGGGAGCTGTTTTTT. This gives the protein CASTLAGELFF.

This clonotype was counted at least ten times. V usage is TRBV3-1 and J usage is TRBJ2-3; unclear D gene. V was trimmed by 2 bases and J by 3 bases, leaving 9 bases between them. Germline loops: CDR1 LGHDT, CDR2 YNNKEL (reference sequence). There are 14 residues in the CDR3. The CDR3 sequence: CASSQLAPTDTQYF. CDR3 bases: TGTGCCAGCAGCCAATTGGCCCCGACAGATACGCAGTATTTT.

This clonotype was found a few times. V and J are TRBV20-1 and TRBJ2-1; TRBD2 agrees at 10 bases. The V gene's germline CDR1 is DFQATT and CDR2 SNEGSKA (reference sequence). The junction had 2 bases not matched to a gene; V was cut back by 0 bases and J by 6 bases. This CDR3 is built from 14 residues. In nucleotides, the CDR3 is TGCAGTGCTAGAGAAGCGGGAGGGCCCAATGAGCAGTTCTTC. Translating it yields CSAREAGGPNEQFF.

V gene TRBV4-1 combines with J gene TRBJ2-3, with D uncertain. Trimming pared 0 bases from V and 2 bases from J, leaving 3 bases between. The germline CDR1 and CDR2 sequences are MGHRA and YSYEKL. The CDR3 is made up of 13 amino acids. Here the CDR3 DNA reads TGCGCCAGCAGCCAAGATTACACAGATACGCAGTATTTT. Protein: CASSQDYTDTQYF.

This clonotype was counted between two and nine times. The gene calls are TRBV28 and TRBJ2-5; TRBD2 matches at 10 bases. Germline CDR1 MDHEN, CDR2 SYDVKM. CDR3 length: 16 amino acids. With V trimmed by 7 bases and J by 1 base, 9 bases remained unmatched. The CDR3 is CASTWLAGAPQETQYF. The CDR3, as DNA: TGTGCCAGCACGTGGCTAGCGGGGGCACCCCAAGAGACCCAGTACTTC.

This clonotype was counted a few times. The rearrangement joins TRBV5-1 to TRBJ2-7, with D uncertain. V lost 4 bases to trimming and J lost 3 bases, with 14 bases between them. CDR1 SGHRS and CDR2 YFSETQ come from the germline V gene. CDR3 length: 14 residues. The CDR3 bases are TGCGCCAGCAGCCCCGAAAACTCTGACTACGAGCAGTACTTC. It specifies CASSPENSDYEQYF.

This clonotype was picked up many times. The chain combines TRBV10-3 with TRBJ2-1; tentatively, D is TRBD2 (5 bases). The CDR3 sequence is 15 residues long. V dropped 6 bases and J dropped 4 bases, with 16 bases sitting between them. Germline loops: CDR1 ENHRY, CDR2 SYGVKD. CDR3 sequence reads: CAISRVVAPYNEQFF. CDR3 nucleotides: TGTGCCATCAGCCGAGTGGTAGCGCCGTACAATGAGCAGTTCTTC.

The V call is TRBV11-2, the J call TRBJ1-2, with 10 bases matching TRBD1. Germline-derived CDR1 and CDR2 are SGHAT and FQNNGV. V was clipped by 8 bases and J by 5 bases; unmatched bases: 23. The CDR3 sequence is 19 residues long. The DNA for the CDR3 is TGTGCCAGCCCTGACCCGGGACAGGGGTTCGGGGCGTACGAATATGGCTACACCTTC. Encoded protein: CASPDPGQGFGAYEYGYTF.

This clonotype was seen repeatedly, ten times or more. The chain has TRBV27 and TRBJ2-3, with 7 bases lining up with TRBD2. Trimming removed 10 bases from V and 0 bases from J; junction bases left unmatched: 7. The CDR3 covers 14 residues. Per germline, CDR1 MNHEY and CDR2 SMNVEV (reference sequence). The CDR3 spells CATHSSGSTDTQYF. In nucleotides, the CDR3 is TGTGCCACCCACTCTAGCGGTAGCACAGATACGCAGTATTTT.

The genes are TRBV12-3 or TRBV12-4 and TRBJ2-7; 10 bases map to TRBD2. This CDR3 has 14 amino acids. V gave up 4 bases and J gave up 2 bases; unmatched junction bases: 2. CDR3 nucleotide sequence: TGTGCCAGCAGTTCAAGCGGGGGGGCCTACGAGCAGTACTTC. Translated: CASSSSGGAYEQYF.

This clonotype was found many times. The V gene is TRBV4-1, the J gene TRBJ2-1, with D possibly TRBD2 on 5 matching bases. This CDR3 contains 16 residues. From germline, CDR1 is MGHRA and CDR2 YSYEKL. The V end lost 0 bases, the J end lost 4 bases, and 13 bases lay between the germline ends. This chain's CDR3 is CASSQDYGVRYNEQFF. The CDR3 coding sequence is TGCGCCAGCAGCCAAGATTACGGGGTACGGTACAATGAGCAGTTCTTC.

At least ten counts were recorded for this clonotype. The rearrangement joins TRBV11-2 to TRBJ2-7; D is unresolved. Germline assignment: CDR1 SGHAT and CDR2 FQNNGV. V was cut by 2 bases and J by 7 bases, with 3 bases left in between. The CDR3 sequence is 10 residues long. This CDR3 reads CASSLNEQYF. In DNA form, the CDR3 reads TGTGCCAGCAGCTTAAATGAGCAGTACTTC. Full variable domain (outside the CDR3, taken from reference TRBV11-2 and TRBJ2-7): EAGVAQSPRYKIIEKRQSVAFWCNPISGHATLYWYQQILGQGPKLLIQFQNNGVVDDSQLPKDRFSAERLKGVDSTLKIQPAKLEDSAVYLCASSLNEQYFGPGTRLTVT.

The chain recombines TRBV10-3 with TRBJ1-6, with unresolved D. The V and J ends lost 7 bases and 7 bases respectively, with 11 bases between them. Germline loops: CDR1 ENHRY, CDR2 SYGVKD. The CDR3 consists of 13 residues. This CDR3 reads CAITPGGNSPLHF. The DNA for the CDR3 is TGTGCCATCACCCCCGGTGGCAATTCACCCCTCCACTTT.

This clonotype was counted only a few times. The chain employs TRBV27 and TRBJ2-3; D might be TRBD2 (6 bases). Trimming removed 5 bases at V and 3 bases at J, with 21 bases between. The V gene's germline CDR1 is MNHEY and CDR2 SMNVEV (reference sequence). The CDR3 contains 17 residues. This chain's CDR3 is CASSPRFPEGLTDTQYF. As DNA, the CDR3 is TGTGCCAGCAGTCCGCGGTTCCCGGAGGGGCTTACAGATACGCAGTATTTT.

The chain employs TRBV28 and TRBJ1-2; weak D call: TRBD1 (6 bases). This CDR3 is built from 14 residues. Germline V gene data show CDR1 as MDHEN and CDR2 as SYDVKM. Deletions cut 11 bases from V and 7 bases from J, with 23 bases between. The CDR3 DNA sequence: TGTGCCTGCGCCGGGAAGCTGGGGGCAGTTGGCTACACCTTC. Translating gives CACAGKLGAVGYTF.